These T cell receptor beta chains were read from a single sample in a study of blood T cell repertoires in COVID-19. Sequencing was performed with immunoSEQ multiplex PCR; in TCRdb, only in-frame clones are kept and a portion is missing. The sample has 50,000 to 65,000 clones, more than 75% seen once. The sequenced material came from peripheral blood. These receptors were obtained from a man over 45 with active COVID-19. Both conserved end residues are part of each CDR3. A D gene is named only where the DNA matches it firmly. Some rows have no size entry. The others give once, few or many, or a class for an expanded clone.

TRBJ2-7	NA	TRBV7-2	TRBD2	TGTGCCAGCAGCTTAGGAGGTAGCGGGAGGGCGCGATACGAGCAGTACTTC	CASSLGGSGRARYEQYF
TRBJ2-4	NA	TRBV2	NA	TGTGCCAGCAGGGGGCTAAACCTAGCCAAAAACATTCAGTACTTC	CASRGLNLAKNIQYF
TRBJ2-4	NA	TRBV7-2	NA	TGTGCCAGCAGCTTAAGACAGGAAGAAAACATTCAGTACTTC	CASSLRQEENIQYF
TRBJ2-3	NA	TRBV5-1	NA	TGCGCCAGCAGCTTGTTAGTCACAGATACGCAGTATTTT	CASSLLVTDTQYF
TRBJ1-2	NA	TRBV14	NA	TGTGCCAGCAGCCGGGTGGCAGCGTATGGCTACACCTTC	CASSRVAAYGYTF
TRBJ2-1	once	TRBV28	NA	TGTGCCAGCAGATCACTAGCTGCTAGCTCCTACAATGAGCAGTTCTTC	CASRSLAASSYNEQFF
TRBJ2-1	few	TRBV7-9	NA	TGTGCCAGCAGCCGTCCTTCTAACCCCTCCTACAATGAGCAGTTCTTC	CASSRPSNPSYNEQFF
TRBJ1-2	NA	TRBV7-9	NA	TGTGCCAGCAGCCAACCGTGGACAGTTAACTATGGCTACACCTTC	CASSQPWTVNYGYTF
TRBJ1-2	NA	TRBV6-5	NA	TGTGCCAGCAGTTTCCAGGCCGCCGATGGCTACACCTTC	CASSFQAADGYTF
TRBJ1-2	NA	TRBV6-2/TRBV6-3	TRBD1	TGTGCCAGCAGTGGCCCGGGACAGGGGATCGATGGCTACACCTTC	CASSGPGQGIDGYTF
TRBJ2-7	NA	TRBV7-8	NA	TGTGCCAGCAGCTTAGCACAGGAGCAGTACTTC	CASSLAQEQYF
TRBJ1-1	NA	TRBV6-2/TRBV6-3	TRBD1	TGTGCCAGCAGTTACTCGAAGGCCAGGGGGCGAAGAATGAACACTGAAGCTTTCTTT	CASSYSKARGRRMNTEAFF
TRBJ2-7	NA	TRBV7-8	NA	TGTGCCAGCAGCTTAACGGACAGCTCCTACGAGCAGTACTTC	CASSLTDSSYEQYF
TRBJ2-5	once	TRBV25-1	TRBD1	TGTGCCAGCAGTGAATCAGGGGGCGGTGAGACCCAGTACTTC	CASSESGGGETQYF
TRBJ1-4	NA	TRBV9	TRBD1	TGTGCCAGCAGCACGGGGACAGGGGTTAATGAAAAACTGTTTTTT	CASSTGTGVNEKLFF
TRBJ1-2	NA	TRBV6-1	NA	TGTGCCAGCAGTGAAGAACTCGGGACACAAACCTATCGCTACACCTTC	CASSEELGTQTYRYTF
TRBJ2-3	NA	TRBV4-1	NA	TGCGCCAGCAGCCTTGGACTGCCGAGCACAGATACGCAGTATTTT	CASSLGLPSTDTQYF
TRBJ2-7	NA	TRBV15	TRBD2	TGTGCCACCAGCAGGGGGACTAGCGGCTCCTACGAGCAGTACTTC	CATSRGTSGSYEQYF
TRBJ1-1	NA	TRBV28	NA	TGTGCCAGCAGTTTAACCCGAGCTGAAGCTTTCTTT	CASSLTRAEAFF
TRBJ1-6	NA	TRBV5-1	TRBD1	TGCGCCAGCAGCTCCACGGACAGGGCCAATTCACCCCTCCACTTT	CASSSTDRANSPLHF
TRBJ1-2	NA	TRBV6-5	NA	TGTGCCAGCAGTTACTCGAGTCAAGGAGGACACTATGGCTACACCTTC	CASSYSSQGGHYGYTF
TRBJ1-2	NA	TRBV19	TRBD1	TGTGCCAGTACTGACAGGGCCAACTATGGCTACACCTTC	CASTDRANYGYTF
TRBJ2-3	NA	TRBV4-3	NA	TGCGCCAGCAGCCAAGATGCCGGCGGGGCTGAGGTGGGAGATACGCAGTATTTT	CASSQDAGGAEVGDTQYF
TRBJ2-7	NA	TRBV5-5	TRBD1	TGTGCCAGCAGGGGACAGGGGGCTAGGGTCTTC	CASRGQGARVF
TRBJ1-1	NA	TRBV28	NA	TGTGCCAGCAGTTTCAGACAGAGGTTAATCAGCGCTGAAGCTTTCTTT	CASSFRQRLISAEAFF
TRBJ2-3	once	TRBV24-1	NA	TGTGCCACCAGTGACCACCGCGGCACAGATACGCAGTATTTT	CATSDHRGTDTQYF
TRBJ1-6	NA	TRBV27	NA	TGTGCCAGCAGGGACAAAAGCCTTTCACCCCTCCACTTT	CASRDKSLSPLHF
TRBJ1-2	NA	TRBV14	TRBD1	TGTGCCAGCAGTCGAGGGGGCCGCTATGGCTACACCTTC	CASSRGGRYGYTF
TRBJ1-1	NA	TRBV7-6	NA	TGTGCCAGCAGCTTAGATCCCTCCACTGAAGCTTTCTTT	CASSLDPSTEAFF
TRBJ2-2	once	TRBV7-3	NA	TGTGCCAGCAGCTCCTCCCCCAGGGCCGGGGAGCTGTTTTTT	CASSSSPRAGELFF
TRBJ2-7	NA	TRBV28	NA	TGTGCCAGCAGTCCCCTAGGGGGGGGTAGAGTCGAGCAGTACTTC	CASSPLGGGRVEQYF
TRBJ2-3	NA	TRBV5-6	TRBD2	TGTGCCAGCAGCTTGAATCTCGGTATTGCGGGAGGGCCTTCGCAGTATTTT	CASSLNLGIAGGPSQYF
TRBJ1-1	NA	TRBV6-5	TRBD1	TGTGCCAGCAGTTACAGAACAGGGGGGAACACTGAAGCTTTCTTT	CASSYRTGGNTEAFF
TRBJ1-3	NA	TRBV6-5	NA	TGTGCCAGCAGCCAATTCGGGGGTAGCAACACCATATATTTT	CASSQFGGSNTIYF
TRBJ2-1	NA	TRBV6-2/TRBV6-3	TRBD2	TGTGCCAGCAGTTACCCGGGACTAGCGGGAGCCTCCTCCTACAATGAGCAGTTCTTC	CASSYPGLAGASSYNEQFF
TRBJ2-3	NA	TRBV12-3/TRBV12-4	NA	TGTGCCAGCGGAGGGGTAGGAGCAGATACGCAGTATTTT	CASGGVGADTQYF
TRBJ2-2	NA	TRBV29-1	NA	TGCAGCGTAGGACACGGTCGCGGGGAGCTGTTTTTT	CSVGHGRGELFF
TRBJ1-2	NA	TRBV11-2	NA	TGTGCCAGCAGCAACAGCTATGGCTACACCTTC	CASSNSYGYTF
TRBJ2-3	once	TRBV30	NA	TGTGCCTGGAGTAGGACAGAGACAGATACGCAGTATTTT	CAWSRTETDTQYF
TRBJ1-6	NA	TRBV3-1/TRBV3-2	NA	TGTGCCAGCAGCCAGGGGGGGCGTACTGCCTATAATTCACCCCTCCACTTT	CASSQGGRTAYNSPLHF
TRBJ1-1	NA	TRBV5-1	NA	TGCGCCAGCAGCGGCCTAGGGGAATTGGGAGCTTTCTTT	CASSGLGELGAFF
TRBJ2-5	NA	TRBV2	NA	TGTGCCAGCAGTGAGCCCCGGGCGGGGTTGGGAGAGACCCAGTACTTC	CASSEPRAGLGETQYF
TRBJ1-6	medium-sized	TRBV16	NA	TGTGCCAGCAGCCAATCACAGATTTCACCCCTCCACTTT	CASSQSQISPLHF
TRBJ1-1	NA	TRBV20-1	NA	TGCAGTGCTAGAGCTGTGTATGAAGCTTTCTTT	CSARAVYEAFF
TRBJ2-1	NA	TRBV11-2	NA	TGTGCCAGCAGCTTACAGGGAGCGGGTCTGTACAATGAGCAGTTCTTC	CASSLQGAGLYNEQFF